This T cell receptor (beta chain) is from a study of blood T cell repertoires in COVID-19. Only a few counts were recorded for this clone. Seattle patient enrollment occurred during active infection, with longitudinal follow-up thereafter. Method: immunoSEQ multiplex PCR; TCRdb's copy keeps in-frame clones and lacks some. The table has roughly 350,000 clones, 88% seen once; the top ten hold roughly 6.6%. The V end was cut by 0 bases, the J end by 7 bases, with 13 bases between. CDR1 and CDR2 from the germline V gene are LGHNA and YSLEER. The length of the CDR3 is 15 residues. The origin of this receptor is a woman between 65 and 79 years old with COVID-19, enrolled during active disease. The V gene is TRBV4-3, the J gene TRBJ1-5; D perhaps matches TRBD1 (5 bases). The sequencing input was peripheral blood. CDR3 bases: TGCGCCAGCAGCCAAGATGGGGCAGTGTGGCAGCCCCAGCATTTT. It specifies CASSQDGAVWQPQHF.